The 22 T cell receptor beta chains below come from one sample, sequenced in a study of vaccination effects on CD4 cells after COVID-19. For these receptors, no antigen is known. This table comes from immunoSEQ multiplex PCR, and its TCRdb copy is limited to in-frame clones, with some not included. The data contain more than 30,000 clones, approximately 70% of them singletons. Researchers isolated CD4+ T cells once approximately eleven days of culture had elapsed. This specimen was CD4+ T cells from PBMCs cultured without peptide, taken before COVID-19 vaccination. These receptors were taken from a human donor who received a COVID-19 vaccine.

This clone was observed a handful of times. The chain is built from TRBV14 and TRBJ1-1; no firm D call. Germline assignment: CDR1 SGHDN and CDR2 FVKESK. V shed 2 bases and J shed 6 bases, with 7 bases lying between them. The CDR3 totals 12 residues. The CDR3 DNA reads TGTGCCAGCAGCCAATTTAGGGCTGAAGCTTTCTTT. It translates to CASSQFRAEAFF.

The chain carries TRBV30 and TRBJ1-5; 7 bases map to TRBD1. With V trimmed by 1 base and J by 5 bases, 2 bases remained unmatched. The V gene's germline CDR1 is GTSNPN and CDR2 SVGIG (reference sequence). The CDR3 totals 13 residues. Written as DNA, the CDR3 is TGTGCCTGGAGTGCAGGGGGTGATCAGCCCCAGCATTTT. Translating gives CAWSAGGDQPQHF.

The rearrangement links TRBV10-3 to TRBJ2-7, with a weak D call TRBD1 (6 bases). Germline V CDR1 and CDR2: ENHRY, SYGVKD. The CDR3 runs 12 residues. V dropped 4 bases and J dropped 6 bases, with 10 bases sitting between them. The DNA of the CDR3 is TGTGCCATCAGTGGGTACAGGGCCGAGCAGTACTTC. As protein: CAISGYRAEQYF.

The chain couples TRBV25-1 to TRBJ1-3; perhaps TRBD1 as D (5 bases). The CDR3 is 15 residues long. Germline V gives CDR1 MGHDK, CDR2 SYGVNS. Trimming cost V 5 bases and J 1 base, with 12 bases left between them. CDR3 nucleotides: TGTGCCAGCAGTCCTCCGGGACTTTCTGGAAACACCATATATTTT. As protein: CASSPPGLSGNTIYF.

V usage is TRBV3-1 (or the pseudogene TRBV3-2) and J usage is TRBJ2-7, with TRBD1 matching over 11 bases. The CDR3 is 15 residues long. The V gene's germline CDR1 is LGHDT and CDR2 YNNKEL (reference sequence). J was trimmed by 1 base and V by 1 base; bases with no gene match: 0. The chain's CDR3 is CASSQGDRGSYEQYF. In DNA form, the CDR3 reads TGTGCCAGCAGCCAAGGGGACAGGGGGTCCTACGAGCAGTACTTC.

In DNA, the CDR3 is TGTGCCAGCAGCCCAGAGCGGGGAGGCACCGGGGAGCTGTTTTTT. Encoded protein: CASSPERGGTGELFF. This chain links TRBV7-9 with TRBJ2-2; 7 bases line up with TRBD2. In germline, CDR1 is SEHNR, CDR2 FQNEAQ (reference sequence). Trimming removed 5 bases from V and 4 bases from J; junction bases left unmatched: 7. The length of the CDR3 is 15 residues.

The chain is built from TRBV7-8 and TRBJ2-7, with 7 bases identical to TRBD1. Looked up from germline, CDR1 is SGHVS and CDR2 is FQNEAQ. CDR3 length: 13 amino acids. The junction had 4 bases not matched to a gene; V was cut back by 5 bases and J by 3 bases. For the CDR3, the DNA is TGTGCCAGCAGCACCGGGACAGACTACGAGCAGTACTTC. Its translation is CASSTGTDYEQYF.

The chain joins TRBV5-1 to TRBJ1-2, with TRBD1 matching 11 bases. Unmatched junction bases numbered 4, after V lost 0 bases and J lost 3 bases. This CDR3 contains 16 residues. Per the germline V gene, CDR1 is SGHRS and CDR2 is YFSETQ. CDR3 nucleotides: TGCGCCAGCAGCTTGGGAGGACAGGGGGCTGACTATGGCTACACCTTC. Translated: CASSLGGQGADYGYTF.

This clone was seen once. V gene TRBV5-1 combines with J gene TRBJ1-5; 9 positions match TRBD1. The length of the CDR3 is 14 residues. The V segment lost 4 bases and the J segment 6 bases; nucleotides outside the gene matches: 5. The germline V gene has CDR1 SGHRS and CDR2 YFSETQ. This CDR3 is CASSPGTGLQPQHF. The DNA for the CDR3 is TGCGCCAGCAGCCCCGGGACAGGGCTTCAGCCCCAGCATTTT.

This chain links TRBV29-1 with TRBJ2-2, with 9 bases fitting TRBD1. The CDR3 contains 14 residues. V trimming: 7 bases; J trimming: 4 bases; junction bases outside the gene matches: 7. Germline lookup yields CDR1 SQVTM and CDR2 ANQGSEA. The CDR3 here is CSGTQGASTGELFF. In DNA form, the CDR3 reads TGCAGCGGGACACAGGGGGCGAGCACCGGGGAGCTGTTTTTT.

The chain combines TRBV10-1 with TRBJ2-1; 13 bases are shared with TRBD2. CDR1 WNHNN and CDR2 SYGVQD come from the germline V gene (reference sequence). V trimming: 6 bases; J trimming: 4 bases; junction bases outside the gene matches: 3. The CDR3 is 15 amino acids. The CDR3: CASRTGLAGYNEQFF. In DNA form, the CDR3 reads TGCGCCAGCAGGACGGGACTAGCGGGGTACAATGAGCAGTTCTTC.

The chain combines TRBV5-1 with TRBJ1-5; D remains unclear. With 1 base removed from V and 4 bases from J, the gap between germline ends came to 9 bases. This CDR3 comprises 14 residues. Germline-derived CDR1 and CDR2 are SGHRS and YFSETQ. The CDR3 nucleotides read TGCGCCAGCAGCTTGACACCGCATAATCAGCCCCAGCATTTT. As protein: CASSLTPHNQPQHF.

The genes are TRBV21-1 and TRBJ1-1; whether TRBD1, the table's D call, matches the DNA was not checked. TRBV21-1 constitutes a pseudogene. CDR3 length: 18 residues. The CDR3 loop reads CASSEGQGAGRRYTEAFF. In nucleotides, the CDR3 is TGTGCCAGCAGCGAAGGACAGGGGGCCGGTCGGAGATACACTGAAGCTTTCTTT.

V gene TRBV2 combines with J gene TRBJ2-1; D gene uncertain. With 3 bases removed from V and 6 bases from J, the gap between germline ends came to 3 bases. This CDR3 comprises 11 residues. Germline CDR1 and CDR2: SNHLY and FYNNEI. CDR3 coding DNA: TGTGCCAGCAGTGAGCTCAATGAGCAGTTCTTC. Translated, it gives CASSELNEQFF.

The CDR3 DNA follows: TGTGCTAGTGGCCTTGTGAGGGGTGGCACTGAAGCTTTCTTT. Protein sequence: CASGLVRGGTEAFF. The chain links TRBV12-5 to TRBJ1-1, with TRBD1 as a possible D gene (5 bases). From germline, CDR1 is LGHNT and CDR2 FRNRAP. The ends were cut back, 6 bases at V and 4 bases at J, with 15 bases in the middle. This CDR3 has 14 amino acids.

The gene calls are TRBV27 and TRBJ2-1, with TRBD2 identical over 13 bases. The length of the CDR3 is 15 residues. The germline V gene encodes CDR1 MNHEY and CDR2 SMNVEV (reference sequence). J was trimmed by 6 bases and V by 4 bases; bases with no gene match: 3. CDR3 in DNA: TGTGCCAGCAGTTGGACTAGCGGGAGCTCCAATGAGCAGTTCTTC. Residues: CASSWTSGSSNEQFF.

V is TRBV11-3 and J is TRBJ1-2; no definite D call. The CDR3 is made up of 15 amino acids. The V end was cut by 0 bases, the J end by 5 bases, with 13 bases between. CDR1 is SGHNT, CDR2 YENEEA, per germline. The DNA for the CDR3 is TGTGCCAGCAGCTTAGATCAATACGCGATTTATGGCTACACCTTC. Translated, it gives CASSLDQYAIYGYTF.

This chain connects TRBV12-5 to TRBJ1-6; the D gene is possibly TRBD1 (5 bases). The germline CDR1 and CDR2 sequences are LGHNT and FRNRAP. The germline V and J ends were trimmed by 4 bases and 5 bases, with 27 bases remaining between them. The CDR3 totals 20 residues. The CDR3 loop is CASGSYWQGSAVKNNSPLHF. For the CDR3, the DNA is TGTGCTAGTGGTTCGTATTGGCAGGGTTCGGCGGTAAAGAATAATTCACCCCTCCACTTT.

The chain carries TRBV19 and TRBJ2-3; 7 bases line up with TRBD2. There are 15 residues in the CDR3. With V trimmed by 1 base and J by 0 bases, 1 base remained unmatched. Germline CDR1 reads LNHDA; CDR2 reads SQIVND (reference sequence). The CDR3 reads CASSIAGGSTDTQYF. The CDR3 nucleotides are TGTGCCAGTAGTATAGCGGGAGGAAGCACAGATACGCAGTATTTT.

This clone was recorded once. The chain combines TRBV20-1 with TRBJ2-5, with 7 nucleotides matching TRBD2. This CDR3 has 17 amino acids. After removal of 3 bases from V and 5 bases from J, the junction contained 18 bases not matched to a gene. Looked up from germline, CDR1 is DFQATT and CDR2 is SNEGSKA (reference sequence). The chain's CDR3 is CSASKGLAVVEAETQYF. The CDR3 DNA is TGCAGTGCTAGTAAGGGTCTAGCGGTAGTCGAAGCGGAGACCCAGTACTTC.

The chain recombines TRBV19 with TRBJ2-7, with D perhaps TRBD1 or TRBD2 (5 bases each). The V end lost 5 bases, the J end lost 3 bases, and 20 bases lay between the germline ends. CDR3 length: 16 amino acids. Germline CDR1 reads LNHDA; CDR2 reads SQIVND (reference sequence). CDR3 in DNA: TGTGCCAGTAGTCCAAACGGCCGGGACGGGTTCTACGAGCAGTACTTC. The encoded protein is CASSPNGRDGFYEQYF.

This chain connects TRBV6-5 to TRBJ1-2; tentative D call: TRBD1 (5 bases). The germline V and J ends were trimmed by 10 bases and 0 bases, with 15 bases remaining between them. CDR1 MNHEY and CDR2 SVGAGI come from the germline V gene. The length of the CDR3 is 14 residues. The CDR3 bases are TGTGCCACTCAACGGGACGGTACTAACTATGGCTACACCTTC. Protein: CATQRDGTNYGYTF.